These T cell receptor beta chains were read from a single sample in a study of cytomegalovirus exposure and HLA in healthy donors. Here immunoSEQ multiplex PCR was the method, and the copy in TCRdb shows in-frame clones only, minus some. The table shows roughly 150,000 clones, with around 72% occurring only once. Sequenced sample: PBMCs. Receptors originate from a man in his forties in good health and CMV-seronegative. Each CDR3 is given without its conserved first and last residue. The order of the fields is V gene, J gene, CDR3 protein.

V gene: TRBV7-2
J gene: TRBJ1-1
CDR3 protein: ASSSSFVTEAF

V gene: TRBV30
J gene: TRBJ2-2
CDR3 protein: AWNGGRAVGELF

V gene: TRBV28
J gene: TRBJ1-6
CDR3 protein: ASSRTGGLTSPLH

V gene: TRBV19
J gene: TRBJ1-1
CDR3 protein: ASSMTENTEAF

V gene: TRBV6-6
J gene: TRBJ2-3
CDR3 protein: ASSRAGRSTDTQY

V gene: TRBV4-3
J gene: TRBJ2-3
CDR3 protein: ASSQDSRSTDTQY

V gene: TRBV5-1
J gene: TRBJ2-3
CDR3 protein: ASSVAGGTDTQY

V gene: TRBV18
J gene: TRBJ1-5
CDR3 protein: ASSEQGRGNQPQH

V gene: TRBV25-1
J gene: TRBJ1-4
CDR3 protein: ASSEDRALATNEKLF

V gene: TRBV5-1
J gene: TRBJ2-5
CDR3 protein: ASSLGQGGQETQY

V gene: TRBV15
J gene: TRBJ1-2
CDR3 protein: ATSRGSLGTRNGYT

V gene: TRBV5-6
J gene: TRBJ1-2
CDR3 protein: ASRPAVGGDGYT

V gene: TRBV4-1
J gene: TRBJ1-6
CDR3 protein: ASSRANRVVSPLH

V gene: TRBV5-4
J gene: TRBJ1-1
CDR3 protein: ASSVLTGNTEAF

V gene: TRBV7-6
J gene: TRBJ2-2
CDR3 protein: ASSFGGSNTGELF

V gene: TRBV5-1
J gene: TRBJ1-2
CDR3 protein: ASSLTQGFGGYT

V gene: TRBV19
J gene: TRBJ2-5
CDR3 protein: ASSRGLASGGTQY

V gene: TRBV6-5
J gene: TRBJ2-7
CDR3 protein: ASSTGQGLEQY

V gene: TRBV30
J gene: TRBJ2-2
CDR3 protein: AWSANTGELF

V gene: TRBV7-2
J gene: TRBJ2-7
CDR3 protein: ASSLAASGMYEQY

V gene: TRBV5-1
J gene: TRBJ2-1
CDR3 protein: ASSSPAGGSYNEQF

V gene: TRBV28
J gene: TRBJ1-5
CDR3 protein: ASSLSGQPQH

V gene: TRBV30
J gene: TRBJ2-3
CDR3 protein: AWSATSVPDTQY

V gene: TRBV9
J gene: TRBJ1-4
CDR3 protein: ASSVEQVDEKLF

V gene: TRBV5-1
J gene: TRBJ2-1
CDR3 protein: ASSLGSGYNEQF

V gene: TRBV7-7
J gene: TRBJ1-1
CDR3 protein: ASRKEVGITEAF

V gene: TRBV6-4
J gene: TRBJ2-7
CDR3 protein: ANSNPRSLDRFYEQY

V gene: TRBV7-2
J gene: TRBJ2-7
CDR3 protein: ASSIDQGYYEQY

V gene: TRBV18
J gene: TRBJ2-6
CDR3 protein: ASSPPGGSSGANVLT

V gene: TRBV19
J gene: TRBJ1-1
CDR3 protein: ASSIGTGDPNTEAF

V gene: TRBV27
J gene: TRBJ1-4
CDR3 protein: ASSPYRGGNEKLF

V gene: TRBV5-8
J gene: TRBJ2-7
CDR3 protein: ASSFGGYEQY

V gene: TRBV6-1
J gene: TRBJ1-1
CDR3 protein: ASRRQTGDTEAF

V gene: TRBV27
J gene: TRBJ2-2
CDR3 protein: ASSVPTGTGELF

V gene: TRBV28
J gene: TRBJ1-1
CDR3 protein: ASSLGGPRWTEAF

V gene: TRBV25-1
J gene: TRBJ2-6
CDR3 protein: ASSGIAGGPGANVLT

V gene: TRBV2
J gene: TRBJ1-2
CDR3 protein: ASSEGGTNYGYT

V gene: TRBV13
J gene: TRBJ1-4
CDR3 protein: ASSLKWTGEQKLF

V gene: TRBV5-6
J gene: TRBJ2-7
CDR3 protein: ASSPGETYEQY

V gene: TRBV10-3
J gene: TRBJ1-1
CDR3 protein: AISVQGSTTEAF

V gene: TRBV7-8
J gene: TRBJ1-1
CDR3 protein: ASSLSDSFSQMNTEAF

V gene: TRBV10-2
J gene: TRBJ1-2
CDR3 protein: ASSLDRGYGYT

V gene: TRBV9
J gene: TRBJ2-1
CDR3 protein: ASSVVGTRGNEQF

V gene: TRBV12-5
J gene: TRBJ1-2
CDR3 protein: ASGLAGQGIWYGYT

V gene: TRBV11-2
J gene: TRBJ2-1
CDR3 protein: ASSRNEGLAGVRQF

V gene: TRBV27
J gene: TRBJ1-2
CDR3 protein: ASRPSGGDYGYT

V gene: TRBV5-1
J gene: TRBJ2-5
CDR3 protein: ASSSRDRDTIETQY

V gene: TRBV27
J gene: TRBJ2-6
CDR3 protein: ASSSPWARISGANVLT

V gene: TRBV30
J gene: TRBJ2-1
CDR3 protein: AWSARDGDEQF

V gene: TRBV27
J gene: TRBJ2-3
CDR3 protein: ASSLRLGITDTQY

V gene: TRBV11-3
J gene: TRBJ2-7
CDR3 protein: ASSFDSTYEQY

V gene: TRBV7-2
J gene: TRBJ2-3
CDR3 protein: ASSFHQRDTQY

V gene: TRBV6-4
J gene: TRBJ1-5
CDR3 protein: ATPTGNQPQN

V gene: TRBV7-3
J gene: TRBJ2-1
CDR3 protein: ASSLLSRQERGEQF

V gene: TRBV10-3
J gene: TRBJ1-4
CDR3 protein: AISEGATNEKLF

V gene: TRBV7-6
J gene: TRBJ2-7
CDR3 protein: ASSYGTGNYEQY

V gene: TRBV10-2
J gene: TRBJ1-1
CDR3 protein: ASRSRGNTEAF

V gene: TRBV6-1
J gene: .
CDR3 protein: ASKPSGGPYEQY

V gene: TRBV19
J gene: TRBJ2-4
CDR3 protein: ASTHPGVRGDIQY